This is a list of T cell receptor beta chains from one sample in a study of T cells after yellow fever vaccination. One entry per CDR3 protein, called by TCRdb with MiXCR from the 5' RACE reads. The data contain under 400,000 distinct CDR3 sequences, around 10% of them singletons. The sequencing used PBMCs, collected on the day of the first yellow fever vaccination. The receptors were gathered from a man aged 18 to 30 who received the YFV17D yellow fever vaccine. Each CDR3 is given with its conserved first and last residue. Fields, in order: J gene, clone size, D gene, V gene, CDR3 DNA, CDR3 protein. D genes are given only for firm matches. Part of the rows lack a size; the others show once, few, many or a class for expanded clones.

j_call: TRBJ2-1; clone_size: .; d_call: TRBD1; v_call: TRBV2; cdr3_nt: TGTGCCAGCAGGAAAGACAGGGGGTCCTACAATGAGCAGTTCTTC; cdr3_aa: CASRKDRGSYNEQFF
j_call: TRBJ2-1; clone_size: .; d_call: .; v_call: TRBV7-2; cdr3_nt: TGTGCCAGCAGCTACGGGACTTCCTACAATGAGCAGTTCTTC; cdr3_aa: CASSYGTSYNEQFF
j_call: TRBJ1-4; clone_size: few; d_call: .; v_call: TRBV5-6; cdr3_nt: TGTGCCAGCAGCGCTTACAGGCTTTCAACTAATGAAAAACTGTTTTTT; cdr3_aa: CASSAYRLSTNEKLFF
j_call: TRBJ2-3; clone_size: .; d_call: .; v_call: TRBV7-2; cdr3_nt: TGTGCCAGCAGCTTAGAAGGCAGGGCCCTAGATACGCAGTATTTT; cdr3_aa: CASSLEGRALDTQYF
j_call: TRBJ1-3; clone_size: many; d_call: .; v_call: TRBV7-9; cdr3_nt: TGTGCCAGCAGTTCCCCCAACTCTGGAAACACCATATATTTT; cdr3_aa: CASSSPNSGNTIYF
j_call: TRBJ1-1; clone_size: .; d_call: TRBD1; v_call: TRBV19; cdr3_nt: TGTGCCAGTAGTAAGATTTCGGGACAGGGGAGTGTAGCTTTCTTT; cdr3_aa: CASSKISGQGSVAFF
j_call: TRBJ2-5; clone_size: .; d_call: TRBD2; v_call: TRBV18; cdr3_nt: TGTGCCAGCTCACCTGTCTGGAGCGGGGGGTTCGCTACTCAAGAGACCCAGTACTTC; cdr3_aa: CASSPVWSGGFATQETQYF
j_call: TRBJ1-2; clone_size: few; d_call: .; v_call: TRBV20-1; cdr3_nt: TGCAGTGCTGGCAGGGCATCCTATGGCTACACCTTC; cdr3_aa: CSAGRASYGYTF
j_call: TRBJ1-2; clone_size: few; d_call: TRBD1; v_call: TRBV24-1; cdr3_nt: TGTGCCATCTGGACAGGGCTTGGCTACACCTTC; cdr3_aa: CAIWTGLGYTF
j_call: TRBJ2-3; clone_size: few; d_call: .; v_call: TRBV7-9; cdr3_nt: TGTGCCAGCAGCTTCAGCGCGCGCACAGATACGCAGTATTTT; cdr3_aa: CASSFSARTDTQYF
j_call: TRBJ2-1; clone_size: .; d_call: .; v_call: TRBV7-3; cdr3_nt: TGTGCCAGCAGCCCACTGGGGGGACCCCATGAGCAGTTCTTC; cdr3_aa: CASSPLGGPHEQFF
j_call: TRBJ2-5; clone_size: many; d_call: .; v_call: TRBV9; cdr3_nt: TGTGCCAGCAGCGTAGCCGCAGGGTCGACTCAAGAGACCCAGTACTTC; cdr3_aa: CASSVAAGSTQETQYF
j_call: TRBJ1-2; clone_size: few; d_call: .; v_call: TRBV5-8; cdr3_nt: TGTGCCAGCAGCGGGCCCCCTGCTTACTATGGCTACACCTTC; cdr3_aa: CASSGPPAYYGYTF
j_call: TRBJ2-7; clone_size: once; d_call: TRBD2; v_call: TRBV20-1; cdr3_nt: TGCAGTGCCTCCGGGACTAGAAAAGTTCTCGAGCAGTACTTC; cdr3_aa: CSASGTRKVLEQYF
j_call: TRBJ1-1; clone_size: few; d_call: .; v_call: TRBV6-5; cdr3_nt: TGTGCCAGCAGTTACACCTCGGCGGGGAAGAACACTGAAGCTTTCTTT; cdr3_aa: CASSYTSAGKNTEAFF
j_call: TRBJ2-5; clone_size: .; d_call: .; v_call: TRBV29-1; cdr3_nt: TGCAGCGTTGTCCCACACCAAGAGACCCAGTACTTC; cdr3_aa: CSVVPHQETQYF
j_call: TRBJ2-5; clone_size: .; d_call: .; v_call: TRBV12-3/TRBV12-4; cdr3_nt: TGTGCCAGCACCGCCGGGGCCACGCTGGAAGAGACCCAGTACTTC; cdr3_aa: CASTAGATLEETQYF
j_call: TRBJ1-3; clone_size: few; d_call: .; v_call: TRBV10-3; cdr3_nt: TGTGCCATCAGTGATAGAGGACACGACTCTGGAAACACCATATATTTT; cdr3_aa: CAISDRGHDSGNTIYF
j_call: TRBJ2-7; clone_size: few; d_call: TRBD2; v_call: TRBV12-3/TRBV12-4; cdr3_nt: TGTGCCAGCAGGGGACTAGCGGGGGGAGTGCAGTACTTC; cdr3_aa: CASRGLAGGVQYF
j_call: TRBJ2-1; clone_size: few; d_call: .; v_call: TRBV20-1; cdr3_nt: TGCAGTGCTACCCCTGCCGTGATACAAAACATGTTTTACAATGAGCAGTTCTTC; cdr3_aa: CSATPAVIQNMFYNEQFF
j_call: TRBJ2-2; clone_size: .; d_call: .; v_call: TRBV28; cdr3_nt: TGTGCCAGCAGTGGCAGGGTTTGGAGGGAGCTGTTTTTT; cdr3_aa: CASSGRVWRELFF
j_call: TRBJ2-1; clone_size: few; d_call: .; v_call: TRBV9; cdr3_nt: TGTGCCAGCAGCGTAGGGTGGGAGTCGAATGAGCAGTTCTTC; cdr3_aa: CASSVGWESNEQFF
j_call: TRBJ1-2; clone_size: few; d_call: TRBD1; v_call: TRBV6-5; cdr3_nt: TGTGCCAGCAGTTACCGCTCGACAGGGAGCTATGGCTACACCTTC; cdr3_aa: CASSYRSTGSYGYTF
j_call: TRBJ1-6; clone_size: many; d_call: TRBD1; v_call: TRBV2; cdr3_nt: TGTGCCAGCAAAGGGACAGGAGGTTCACCCCTCCACTTT; cdr3_aa: CASKGTGGSPLHF
j_call: TRBJ1-2; clone_size: .; d_call: .; v_call: TRBV6-5; cdr3_nt: TGTGCCAGCAGTTACCCGCTCGACCGAGGGGCGCGGGGCGGCTACACCTTC; cdr3_aa: CASSYPLDRGARGGYTF
j_call: TRBJ2-5; clone_size: few; d_call: TRBD2; v_call: TRBV12-5; cdr3_nt: TGTGCTAGTGGTTTGGGACTAGCGGGGCCCCAAGAGACCCAGTACTTC; cdr3_aa: CASGLGLAGPQETQYF
j_call: TRBJ1-1; clone_size: few; d_call: .; v_call: TRBV7-2; cdr3_nt: TGTGCCAGCAGCTCTAGCCCTAGGGTTTCCACTGAAGCTTTCTTT; cdr3_aa: CASSSSPRVSTEAFF
j_call: TRBJ1-5; clone_size: few; d_call: .; v_call: TRBV25-1; cdr3_nt: TGTGCCAGCAGTGACGAAAGGGGGGATCAGCCCCAGCATTTT; cdr3_aa: CASSDERGDQPQHF
j_call: TRBJ1-6; clone_size: .; d_call: .; v_call: TRBV5-1; cdr3_nt: TGCGCCAGCAGCTTGACAGCTTCCGGGGAAAGTTCACCCCTCCACTTT; cdr3_aa: CASSLTASGESSPLHF
j_call: TRBJ2-3; clone_size: few; d_call: .; v_call: TRBV2; cdr3_nt: TGTGCCAGCGCCCGGGCCACGCAGTATTTT; cdr3_aa: CASARATQYF
j_call: TRBJ2-3; clone_size: .; d_call: .; v_call: TRBV6-4; cdr3_nt: TGTGCCAGCAGTGGAGGGGGGTCGCGGACAGATACGCAGTATTTT; cdr3_aa: CASSGGGSRTDTQYF
j_call: TRBJ1-6; clone_size: few; d_call: .; v_call: TRBV7-3; cdr3_nt: TGTGCCAGCAGCTTAGGGGCCGGTAGCTCCTATAATTCACCCCTCCACTTT; cdr3_aa: CASSLGAGSSYNSPLHF
j_call: TRBJ2-1; clone_size: .; d_call: .; v_call: TRBV29-1; cdr3_nt: TGCAGCGTTGAAGAAACGGAAGGGTTGTACGATGAGCAGTTCTTC; cdr3_aa: CSVEETEGLYDEQFF
j_call: TRBJ2-5; clone_size: many; d_call: .; v_call: TRBV28; cdr3_nt: TGTGCCAGCAGACCCCGGGGGGCTAAAGAGACCCAGTACTTC; cdr3_aa: CASRPRGAKETQYF
j_call: TRBJ1-2; clone_size: .; d_call: .; v_call: TRBV6-5; cdr3_nt: TGTGCCAGCAGTTCCTCGACATTTACTTACACCTTC; cdr3_aa: CASSSSTFTYTF
j_call: TRBJ1-2; clone_size: few; d_call: .; v_call: TRBV4-1; cdr3_nt: TGCGCCAGCAGCCAAGGGCACAGGACAGCTAACTATGGCTACACCTTC; cdr3_aa: CASSQGHRTANYGYTF
j_call: TRBJ2-4; clone_size: few; d_call: .; v_call: TRBV7-9; cdr3_nt: TGTGCCAGCAGCGTTACCGGGGTCTCGAGCATTCAGTACTTC; cdr3_aa: CASSVTGVSSIQYF
j_call: TRBJ1-4; clone_size: few; d_call: .; v_call: TRBV12-3/TRBV12-4; cdr3_nt: TGTGCCTCTGGGGCCCGACCAACAACTAATGAAAAACTGTTTTTT; cdr3_aa: CASGARPTTNEKLFF
j_call: TRBJ1-1; clone_size: .; d_call: TRBD1; v_call: TRBV13; cdr3_nt: TGTGCCAGCAGCAACAGGGGGCCGGTGAACACTGAAGCTTTCTTT; cdr3_aa: CASSNRGPVNTEAFF